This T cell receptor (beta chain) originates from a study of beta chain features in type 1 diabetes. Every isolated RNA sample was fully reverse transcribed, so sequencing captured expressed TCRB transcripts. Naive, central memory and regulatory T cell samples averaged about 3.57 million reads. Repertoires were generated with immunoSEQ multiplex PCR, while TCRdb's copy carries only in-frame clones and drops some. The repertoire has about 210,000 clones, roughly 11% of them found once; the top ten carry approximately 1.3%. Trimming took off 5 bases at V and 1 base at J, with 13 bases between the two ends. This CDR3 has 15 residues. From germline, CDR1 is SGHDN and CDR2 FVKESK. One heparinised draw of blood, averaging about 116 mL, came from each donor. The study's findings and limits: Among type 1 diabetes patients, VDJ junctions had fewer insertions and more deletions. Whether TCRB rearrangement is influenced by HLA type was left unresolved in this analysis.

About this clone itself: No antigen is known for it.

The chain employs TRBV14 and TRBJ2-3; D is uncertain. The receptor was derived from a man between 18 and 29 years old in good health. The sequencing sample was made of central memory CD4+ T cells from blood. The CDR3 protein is CASSVVSRRTDTQYF. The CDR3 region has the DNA TGTGCCAGCAGCGTAGTTTCCAGACGCACAGATACGCAGTATTTT.